The subject of this entry is one T cell receptor beta chain. This record belongs to a study of T cell responses to AZD1222 COVID-19 vaccine. Profiling relied on immunoSEQ multiplex PCR, and the TCRdb table lists in-frame clones only, not all of them. The sample has about 120,000 clones; approximately 92% are singletons. J lost 5 bases, V lost 1 base, and 3 bases had no gene match. CDR1 is PRHDT and CDR2 is FYEKMQ in the germline V gene (reference sequence). This CDR3 is 15 amino acids long. The sequenced sample was peripheral blood, obtained 28 days after the second dose of the MenACWY control vaccine. The chain uses TRBV13 and TRBJ2-5; TRBD2 agrees at 11 bases. The receptor was derived from an adult who received the MenACWY meningococcal vaccine as a control. CDR3 region: CASSLEGTSGETQYF. The DNA of the CDR3 is TGTGCCAGCAGCTTAGAAGGGACTAGCGGCGAGACCCAGTACTTC.